This T cell receptor (beta chain) was sequenced for a study of monozygotic twins with inflammatory bowel disease. For this clonotype: The antigen remains unidentified.

Study-wide points: IBD patients showed reduced TCRbeta diversity (inverse Simpson) versus healthy co-twins.

Per germline, CDR1 SGHRS and CDR2 YFSETQ. The CDR3 is made up of 11 amino acids. Eight cDNA synthesis reactions were run for every sample. Template-switch reactions added UMIs with a 6-nucleotide sample barcode. TCRdb re-called the 5' RACE reads, yielding one record per CDR3 amino acid sequence without DNA. The sample features 200,000 to 250,000 distinct CDR3 sequences, with approximately 7.7% in its top ten. Input material: blood. The V call is TRBV5-1, the J call TRBJ2-7; without DNA, the TCRdb call of TRBD1 cannot be checked. The TCR originated in a human donor with ulcerative colitis or Crohn's disease, or a healthy co-twin of an affected twin (not recorded which). CDR3 amino acids: CASKGPGDQYF.